This TCR beta chain was captured in a study of blood T cell repertoires in COVID-19. V lost 6 bases to trimming and J lost 0 bases, with 11 bases between them. CDR3 length equals 15 residues. Germline values: CDR1 KGHDR, CDR2 SFDVKD. Using immunoSEQ multiplex PCR, the repertoire was profiled, and TCRdb retains in-frame clones only, with some absent. The sample has about 260,000 clones; roughly 90% are singletons. This TCR was recovered from a human donor in a cohort sampled during active COVID-19. Sequencing was carried out using peripheral blood. The rearrangement joins TRBV24-1 to TRBJ2-1; TRBD2 might be the D (6 bases). CDR3 region: CATSKAGSSYNEQFF. Written as DNA, the CDR3 is TGTGCCACCAGTAAGGCGGGGTCCTCCTACAATGAGCAGTTCTTC.